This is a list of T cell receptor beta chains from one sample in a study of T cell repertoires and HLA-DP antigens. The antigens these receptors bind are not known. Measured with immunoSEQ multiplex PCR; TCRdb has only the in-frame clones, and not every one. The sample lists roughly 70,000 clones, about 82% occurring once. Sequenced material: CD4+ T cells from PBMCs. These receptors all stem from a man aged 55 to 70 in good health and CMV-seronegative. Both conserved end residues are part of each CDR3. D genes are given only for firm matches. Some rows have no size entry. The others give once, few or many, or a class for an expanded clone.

CDR3: CASSPGEGLNIQYF; DNA: TGTGCCAGCTCACCGGGGGAGGGTCTAAACATTCAGTACTTC; V: TRBV18; size: .; length: 14; J: TRBJ2-4; D: TRBD2
CDR3: CASSLGRGAKNIQYF; DNA: TGTGCCAGCAGCTTAGGCAGGGGAGCCAAAAACATTCAGTACTTC; V: TRBV7-2; size: .; length: 15; J: TRBJ2-4; D: .
CDR3: CASSEWPGTGDF; DNA: TGTGCCAGCAGTGAATGGCCCGGGACAGGGGACTTC; V: TRBV6-1; size: few; length: 12; J: TRBJ2-7; D: TRBD1
CDR3: CAISYLAGVSTDTQYF; DNA: TGTGCCATCAGTTATTTAGCGGGAGTATCCACAGATACGCAGTATTTT; V: TRBV10-3; size: .; length: 16; J: TRBJ2-3; D: TRBD2
CDR3: CASSGDDGQGVHEQYF; DNA: TGTGCCAGCAGCGGAGATGATGGACAGGGGGTTCACGAGCAGTACTTC; V: TRBV9; size: .; length: 16; J: TRBJ2-7; D: TRBD1
CDR3: CASSPGLAPSTDTQYF; DNA: TGTGCCAGCAGCCCGGGACTAGCCCCTAGCACAGATACGCAGTATTTT; V: TRBV11-3; size: .; length: 16; J: TRBJ2-3; D: TRBD2
CDR3: CAWTPGPLGTEAFF; DNA: TGTGCCTGGACCCCTGGCCCGCTGGGCACTGAAGCTTTCTTT; V: TRBV30; size: .; length: 14; J: TRBJ1-1; D: .
CDR3: CASSYSGGGRREQYF; DNA: TGTGCCAGCAGTTACTCCGGCGGGGGGCGAAGGGAGCAGTACTTC; V: TRBV6-6; size: once; length: 15; J: TRBJ2-7; D: TRBD2
CDR3: CASSLISGSSQPQHF; DNA: TGTGCCAGCAGCTTAATCTCAGGGTCGAGTCAGCCCCAGCATTTT; V: TRBV11-2; size: few; length: 15; J: TRBJ1-5; D: .
CDR3: CASNDQGIEQFF; DNA: TGCGCCAGCAACGACCAGGGAATCGAGCAGTTCTTC; V: TRBV5-1; size: few; length: 12; J: TRBJ2-1; D: .
CDR3: CAWSRLKGDSPLHF; DNA: TGTGCCTGGAGTCGCCTTAAGGGGGACTCACCCCTCCACTTT; V: TRBV30; size: medium-sized; length: 14; J: TRBJ1-6; D: .
CDR3: CASSLGGYTDTQYF; DNA: TGTGCCAGCAGCTTAGGAGGGTATACAGATACGCAGTATTTT; V: TRBV7-6; size: .; length: 14; J: TRBJ2-3; D: .
CDR3: CASSLDGGSSYNEQFF; DNA: TGTGCCAGCAGCTTGGACGGCGGGAGCTCCTACAATGAGCAGTTCTTC; V: TRBV5-6; size: once; length: 16; J: TRBJ2-1; D: TRBD2
CDR3: CASSFIGQGYGYTF; DNA: TGTGCCAGCAGCTTCATAGGACAGGGCTATGGCTACACCTTC; V: TRBV5-6; size: .; length: 14; J: TRBJ1-2; D: TRBD1
CDR3: CASSAGQGADEQFF; DNA: TGTGCCAGCAGCGCGGGACAGGGGGCTGATGAGCAGTTCTTC; V: TRBV9; size: .; length: 14; J: TRBJ2-1; D: TRBD1
CDR3: CASSLQGTGVTDTQYF; DNA: TGTGCCAGCAGCTTACAAGGGACAGGGGTCACAGATACGCAGTATTTT; V: TRBV7-9; size: .; length: 16; J: TRBJ2-3; D: TRBD1
CDR3: CSVDGDGGGNIQYF; DNA: TGCAGCGTTGACGGGGACGGTGGGGGAAACATTCAGTACTTC; V: TRBV29-1; size: .; length: 14; J: TRBJ2-4; D: .
CDR3: CASSIGARNTEAFF; DNA: TGTGCCAGTAGTATCGGAGCAAGGAACACTGAAGCTTTCTTT; V: TRBV19; size: once; length: 14; J: TRBJ1-1; D: .
CDR3: CATSRALAGGGETQYF; DNA: TGTGCCACCAGCAGAGCACTAGCGGGGGGTGGGGAGACCCAGTACTTC; V: TRBV15; size: .; length: 16; J: TRBJ2-5; D: TRBD2
CDR3: CASSPRGPLGNSPLHF; DNA: TGTGCCAGCAGCCCTAGGGGGCCCCTCGGAAATTCACCCCTCCACTTT; V: TRBV27; size: .; length: 16; J: TRBJ1-6; D: TRBD1
CDR3: CASSPTGLEATGELFF; DNA: TGTGCCAGCAGTCCCACAGGACTAGAGGCCACCGGGGAGCTGTTTTTT; V: TRBV28; size: once; length: 16; J: TRBJ2-2; D: TRBD2
CDR3: CSATPWTEAFF; DNA: TGCAGTGCTACCCCATGGACTGAAGCTTTCTTT; V: TRBV20-1; size: .; length: 11; J: TRBJ1-1; D: .
CDR3: CAWSRRTSGGNEQFF; DNA: TGTGCCTGGAGTCGGAGGACTAGCGGGGGGAATGAGCAGTTCTTC; V: TRBV30; size: once; length: 15; J: TRBJ2-1; D: TRBD2
CDR3: CASSMVREKLFF; DNA: TGTGCCAGCAGCATGGTCAGAGAAAAACTGTTTTTT; V: TRBV7-9; size: .; length: 12; J: TRBJ1-4; D: .
CDR3: CASSLGPGAGNTIYF; DNA: TGTGCCAGCAGCTTAGGGCCTGGGGCTGGAAACACCATATATTTT; V: TRBV7-6; size: .; length: 15; J: TRBJ1-3; D: .
CDR3: CASSEYRILSEQYF; DNA: TGTGCCAGCAGTGAGTACAGGATCTTGAGCGAGCAGTACTTC; V: TRBV2; size: .; length: 14; J: TRBJ2-7; D: .
CDR3: CASSLRSFRDWGYSPLHF; DNA: TGTGCCAGCAGCTTGAGATCTTTTAGGGACTGGGGATATTCACCCCTCCACTTT; V: TRBV11-2; size: .; length: 18; J: TRBJ1-6; D: .
CDR3: CASSPRTGMNAEAFF; DNA: TGTGCCAGCAGCCCTAGGACAGGAATGAACGCTGAAGCTTTCTTT; V: TRBV7-9; size: .; length: 15; J: TRBJ1-1; D: TRBD1
CDR3: CASSITGTGPEKLFF; DNA: TGTGCCAGTAGTATCACGGGGACAGGGCCTGAAAAACTGTTTTTT; V: TRBV19; size: .; length: 15; J: TRBJ1-4; D: TRBD1
CDR3: CASNRWGTATSDTQYF; DNA: TGTGCCAGCAACCGATGGGGGACTGCAACCTCAGATACGCAGTATTTT; V: TRBV11-2; size: .; length: 16; J: TRBJ2-3; D: .
CDR3: CASSQGRGGGVTDTQYF; DNA: TGCGCCAGCAGCCAAGGGAGGGGCGGCGGAGTCACAGATACGCAGTATTTT; V: TRBV4-3; size: .; length: 17; J: TRBJ2-3; D: .
CDR3: CASSSLQDGIQETQYF; DNA: TGTGCCAGCAGCTCCCTCCAAGACGGAATTCAAGAGACCCAGTACTTC; V: TRBV7-9; size: .; length: 16; J: TRBJ2-5; D: .
CDR3: CASSQESRGNSPLHF; DNA: TGCGCCAGCAGCCAAGAATCCAGGGGAAATTCACCCCTCCACTTT; V: TRBV4-3; size: .; length: 15; J: TRBJ1-6; D: .
CDR3: CASSLAGRGDEQFF; DNA: TGTGCCAGCAGTTTGGCAGGACGGGGGGATGAGCAGTTCTTC; V: TRBV27; size: .; length: 14; J: TRBJ2-1; D: TRBD2
CDR3: CASSELSGTTYNEQFF; DNA: TGTGCCAGCAGTGAGCTTTCCGGGACCACCTACAATGAGCAGTTCTTC; V: TRBV2; size: few; length: 16; J: TRBJ2-1; D: .
CDR3: CASSSQTGGETQYF; DNA: TGCGCCAGCAGCTCCCAGACAGGGGGGGAGACCCAGTACTTC; V: TRBV5-1; size: .; length: 14; J: TRBJ2-5; D: TRBD1
CDR3: CASRPRDRSYEQYF; DNA: TGTGCCAGCCGCCCCCGGGACAGGTCCTACGAGCAGTACTTC; V: TRBV19; size: few; length: 14; J: TRBJ2-7; D: TRBD1
CDR3: CASSERSGVANEQFF; DNA: TGTGCCAGCAGTGAGAGGTCAGGGGTGGCAAATGAGCAGTTCTTC; V: TRBV2; size: .; length: 15; J: TRBJ2-1; D: .
CDR3: CASRDEDNSPLHF; DNA: TGCGCCAGCCGGGACGAGGATAATTCACCCCTCCACTTT; V: TRBV5-1; size: once; length: 13; J: TRBJ1-6; D: .
CDR3: CASSEVDEQFF; DNA: TGTGCCAGCAGTGAAGTCGATGAGCAGTTCTTC; V: TRBV6-1; size: .; length: 11; J: TRBJ2-1; D: .
CDR3: CASSTDRRRDEQYF; DNA: TGTGCCAGCAGCACGGACAGGCGAAGGGACGAGCAGTACTTC; V: TRBV5-4; size: .; length: 14; J: TRBJ2-7; D: TRBD1
CDR3: CASSPARPGTGELFF; DNA: TGTGCCAGCAGCCCCGCGAGGCCGGGCACCGGGGAGCTGTTTTTT; V: TRBV7-3; size: .; length: 15; J: TRBJ2-2; D: .